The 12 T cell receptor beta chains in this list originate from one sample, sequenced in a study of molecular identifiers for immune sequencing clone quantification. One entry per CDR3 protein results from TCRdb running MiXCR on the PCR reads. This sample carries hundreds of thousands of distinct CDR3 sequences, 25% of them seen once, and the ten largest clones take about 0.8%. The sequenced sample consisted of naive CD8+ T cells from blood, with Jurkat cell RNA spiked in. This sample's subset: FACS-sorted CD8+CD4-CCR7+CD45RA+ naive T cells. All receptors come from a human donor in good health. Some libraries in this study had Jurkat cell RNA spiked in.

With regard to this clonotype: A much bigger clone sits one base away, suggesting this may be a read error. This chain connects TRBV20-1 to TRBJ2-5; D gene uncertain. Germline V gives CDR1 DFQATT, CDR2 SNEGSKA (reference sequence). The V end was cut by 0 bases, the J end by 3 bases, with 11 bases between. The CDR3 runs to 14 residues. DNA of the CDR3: TGCAGTGCTAGAGATTTTAACGCCGAAGAGACCCAGTACTTC. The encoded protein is CSARDFNAEETQYF.

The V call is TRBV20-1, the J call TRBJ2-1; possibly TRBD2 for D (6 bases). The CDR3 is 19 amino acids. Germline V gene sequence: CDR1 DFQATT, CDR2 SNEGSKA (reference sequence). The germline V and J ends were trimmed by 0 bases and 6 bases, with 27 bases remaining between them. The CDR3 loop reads CSARDLEGVRGGTRNEQFF. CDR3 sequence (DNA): TGCAGTGCTAGAGATCTGGAGGGAGTAAGGGGAGGAACTCGCAATGAGCAGTTCTTC.

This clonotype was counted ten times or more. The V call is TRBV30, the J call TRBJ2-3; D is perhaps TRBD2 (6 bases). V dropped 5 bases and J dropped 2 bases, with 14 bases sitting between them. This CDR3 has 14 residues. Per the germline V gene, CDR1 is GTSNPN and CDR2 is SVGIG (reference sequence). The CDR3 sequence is CAWGDFSPTDTQYF. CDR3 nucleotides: TGTGCCTGGGGGGACTTTTCCCCCACAGATACGCAGTATTTT.

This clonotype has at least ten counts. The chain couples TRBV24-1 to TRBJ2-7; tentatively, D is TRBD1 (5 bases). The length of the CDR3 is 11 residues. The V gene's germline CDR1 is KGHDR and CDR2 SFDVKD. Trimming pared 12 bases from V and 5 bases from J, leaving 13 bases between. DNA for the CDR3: TGTGCCGCCGGTTCAGGGAACGAGCAGTACTTC. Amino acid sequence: CAAGSGNEQYF.

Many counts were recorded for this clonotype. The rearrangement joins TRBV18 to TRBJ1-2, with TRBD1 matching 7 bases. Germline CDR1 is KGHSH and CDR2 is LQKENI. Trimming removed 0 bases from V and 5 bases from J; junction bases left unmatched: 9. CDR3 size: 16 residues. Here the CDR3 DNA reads TGTGCCAGCTCACCACCTCGAGGACAGGCACCATATGGCTACACCTTC. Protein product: CASSPPRGQAPYGYTF.

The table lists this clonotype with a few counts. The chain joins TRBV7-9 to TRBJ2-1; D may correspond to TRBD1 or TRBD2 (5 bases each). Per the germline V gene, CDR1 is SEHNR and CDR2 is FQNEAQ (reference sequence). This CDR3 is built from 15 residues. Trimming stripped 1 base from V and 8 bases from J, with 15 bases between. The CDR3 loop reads CASSLVARGADEQFF. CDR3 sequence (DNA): TGTGCCAGCAGCTTAGTTGCCCGGGGCGCCGATGAGCAGTTCTTC. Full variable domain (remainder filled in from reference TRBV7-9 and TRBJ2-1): DTGVSQNPRHKITKRGQNVTFRCDPISEHNRLYWYRQTLGQGPEFLTYFQNEAQLEKSRLLSDRFSAERPKGSFSTLEIQRTEQGDSAMYLCASSLVARGADEQFFGPGTRLTVL.

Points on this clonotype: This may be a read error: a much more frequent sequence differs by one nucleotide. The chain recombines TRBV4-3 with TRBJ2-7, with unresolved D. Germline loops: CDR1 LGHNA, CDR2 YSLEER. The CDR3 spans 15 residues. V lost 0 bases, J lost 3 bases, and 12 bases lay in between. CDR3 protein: CASSQDHNGHYEQYF. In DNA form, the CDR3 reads TGCGCCAGCAGCCAAGATCATAATGGTCACTACGAGCAGTACTTC.

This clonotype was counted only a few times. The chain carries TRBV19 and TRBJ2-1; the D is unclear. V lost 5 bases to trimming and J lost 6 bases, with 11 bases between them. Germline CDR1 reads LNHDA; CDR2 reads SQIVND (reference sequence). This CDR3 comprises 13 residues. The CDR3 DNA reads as TGTGCCAGTAGTGCGAGCAGGATCAATGAGCAGTTCTTC. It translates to CASSASRINEQFF.

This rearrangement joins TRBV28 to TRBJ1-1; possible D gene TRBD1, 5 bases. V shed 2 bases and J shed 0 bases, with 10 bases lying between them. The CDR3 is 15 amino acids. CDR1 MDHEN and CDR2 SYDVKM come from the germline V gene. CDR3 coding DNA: TGTGCCAGCAGTTTAATTGGGGCCCTGAACACTGAAGCTTTCTTT. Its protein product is CASSLIGALNTEAFF. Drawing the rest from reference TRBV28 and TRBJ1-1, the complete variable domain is DVKVTQSSRYLVKRTGEKVFLECVQDMDHENMFWYRQDPGLGLRLIYFSYDVKMKEKGDIPEGYSVSREKKERFSLILESASTNQTSMYLCASSLIGALNTEAFFGQGTRLTVV.

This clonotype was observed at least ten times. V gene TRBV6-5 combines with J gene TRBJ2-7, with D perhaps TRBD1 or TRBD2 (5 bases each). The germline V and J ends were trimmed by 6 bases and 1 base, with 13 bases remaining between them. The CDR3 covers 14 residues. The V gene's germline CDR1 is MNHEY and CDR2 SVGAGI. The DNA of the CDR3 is TGTGCCAGCAGCTACCGGGACGGATCCTACGAGCAGTACTTC. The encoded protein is CASSYRDGSYEQYF.

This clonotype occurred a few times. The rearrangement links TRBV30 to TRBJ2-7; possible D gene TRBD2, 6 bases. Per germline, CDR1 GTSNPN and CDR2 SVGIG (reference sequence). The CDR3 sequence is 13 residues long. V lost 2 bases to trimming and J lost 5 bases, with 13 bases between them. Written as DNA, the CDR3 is TGTGCCTGGAGTCTATCAGGAGGGGACGAGCAGTACTTC. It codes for CAWSLSGGDEQYF.

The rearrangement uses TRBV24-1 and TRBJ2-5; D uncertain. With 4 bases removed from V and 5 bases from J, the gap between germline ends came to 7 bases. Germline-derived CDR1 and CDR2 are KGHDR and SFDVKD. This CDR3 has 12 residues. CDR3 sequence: CATSDLLETQYF. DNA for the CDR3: TGTGCCACCAGTGACCTCTTGGAGACCCAGTACTTC.